This T cell receptor beta chain was recovered during a study of blood T cell repertoires in COVID-19. Study context: T cells, B-cell-depleted T cells, or PBMCs supplied cDNA or gDNA.

Original handling: By means of reference gene primer amplification, nucleated cell counts were estimated. Sequencing used immunoSEQ multiplex PCR; TCRdb keeps in-frame clones, though not all of them. The V and J calls and clone size are taken from that table; D and trimming were inferred from the DNA. The repertoire consists of fewer than 350,000 clones, with around 85% occurring once and the leading ten covering 4% to 5%. V shed 4 bases and J 10 bases; nucleotides not matched to a gene: 15. Per germline, CDR1 LGHDT and CDR2 YNNKEL (reference sequence). This CDR3 is built from 15 residues. Recruitment covered about two dozen US areas and drew participants whose ages spanned about 18 to 100 years.

The rearrangement uses TRBV3-1 (or the pseudogene TRBV3-2) and TRBJ1-1; 7 positions match TRBD1. The specimen sequenced was PBMCs or T cells enriched from blood (not recorded which). This clonotype originated in a middle-aged woman with acute COVID-19. The CDR3 nucleotides are TGTGCCAGCAGCCCACTTGACAGGGCCGGAGTAGGAGCTTTCTTT. Amino acids: CASSPLDRAGVGAFF.